These 16 T cell receptor beta chains were sequenced from one sample in a study of blood T cell repertoires in COVID-19. Assay used: immunoSEQ multiplex PCR; TCRdb lists only in-frame clones, some missing. The sample has around 700,000 clones; just under 90% are singletons. The source material was peripheral blood. Receptor source: a woman younger than 30 with acute or convalescent COVID-19.

The gene calls are TRBV1 and TRBJ1-1; TRBD1, the table's D call, was not compared with the DNA. TRBV1 is given as a pseudogene. CDR3 length: 21 amino acids. DNA for the CDR3: TGCACCAGCAGCCAAGATGACCACCACAGGGATTCACATCTCATGAACACTGAAGCTTTCTTT. Protein: CTSSQDDHHRDSHLMNTEAFF.

This chain joins TRBV7-8 and TRBJ1-1; D perhaps matches TRBD1 (6 bases). Germline CDR1 SGHVS, CDR2 FQNEAQ. The V gene lost 3 bases and the J gene lost 0 bases, with 8 bases spanning the gap. The CDR3 loop spans 14 amino acids. The CDR3 DNA reads as TGTGCCAGCAGCTTCTCAGGGGTGAACACTGAAGCTTTCTTT. It encodes CASSFSGVNTEAFF.

This chain joins TRBV12-3 or TRBV12-4 and TRBJ1-1; D might be TRBD1 (6 bases). The CDR3 extends over 13 amino acids. Trimming stripped 7 bases from V and 0 bases from J, with 9 bases between. The CDR3 region has the DNA TGTGCCAGCATGCAGGGGATGAACACTGAAGCTTTCTTT. This encodes CASMQGMNTEAFF.

This clone was found once. The gene calls are TRBV9 and TRBJ1-2; D unclear. CDR3 length: 16 amino acids. Germline loops: CDR1 SGDLS, CDR2 YYNGEE. With 0 bases removed from V and 0 bases from J, the gap between germline ends came to 12 bases. The CDR3 DNA sequence: TGTGCCAGCAGCGTAGTAGAGAGGAGTCCTAACTATGGCTACACCTTC. Its protein is CASSVVERSPNYGYTF.

This clone was recorded once. The chain recombines TRBV2 with TRBJ2-5, with 8 bases lining up with TRBD2. Germline loops: CDR1 SNHLY, CDR2 FYNNEI. The CDR3 runs to 15 residues. With V trimmed by 7 bases and J by 7 bases, 14 bases remained unmatched. The CDR3 is CASKGDREGGRTQYF. The DNA of the CDR3 is TGTGCCAGCAAAGGGGATCGGGAGGGGGGCAGGACCCAGTACTTC.

The chain is built from TRBV19 and TRBJ2-2, with 7 bases that match TRBD2. The length of the CDR3 is 15 residues. V lost 3 bases and J lost 4; bases outside the gene matches: 5. Germline CDR1 is LNHDA and CDR2 is SQIVND (reference sequence). CDR3 protein: CASSIAGGSTGELFF. The CDR3 region has the DNA TGTGCCAGTAGTATCGCCGGCGGGAGCACCGGGGAGCTGTTTTTT.

This clone was counted once. V gene TRBV6-5 combines with J gene TRBJ1-2; D gene unclear. Trimming shortened V by 5 bases and J by 3 bases, and 16 bases separated the two germline ends. Germline CDR1 MNHEY, CDR2 SVGAGI. CDR3 length: 15 residues. The CDR3 DNA reads as TGTGCCAGCAGTCCGAAAGCCGACACTCACTATGGCTACACCTTC. This encodes CASSPKADTHYGYTF.

This clone was observed a single time. The rearrangement uses TRBV2 and TRBJ1-1, with D uncertain. CDR1 SNHLY and CDR2 FYNNEI come from the germline V gene. The CDR3 runs to 13 residues. V lost 8 bases and J 11 bases, leaving 21 bases between the germline ends. CDR3 loop: CASAESGEPRAFF. CDR3 in DNA: TGTGCCAGCGCCGAGTCCGGGGAACCTAGGGCTTTCTTT.

The rearrangement uses TRBV7-6 and TRBJ1-2; D remains unclear. V lost 5 bases to trimming and J lost 8 bases, with 18 bases between them. CDR3 size: 14 residues. Germline V gene data show CDR1 as SGHVS and CDR2 as FNYEAQ. The DNA of the CDR3 is TGTGCCAGCAGCCCAGTTTTAGGTCCGGGAGGCTACACCTTC. This sequence encodes CASSPVLGPGGYTF.

This sequence joins TRBV19 and TRBJ1-5, with 7 nucleotides matching TRBD1. From germline, CDR1 is LNHDA and CDR2 SQIVND (reference sequence). The CDR3 contains 17 residues. After removal of 5 bases from V and 0 bases from J, the junction contained 10 bases not matched to a gene. CDR3 coding DNA: TGTGCCAGTAGTCCCCGGGGGACAGTCGATAGCAATCAGCCCCAGCATTTT. It yields the protein CASSPRGTVDSNQPQHF.

This chain's CDR3 is CASSQFGLGYTF. In DNA form, the CDR3 reads TGTGCCAGCAGCCAATTCGGTTTAGGCTACACCTTC. V gene TRBV3-1 (or the pseudogene TRBV3-2) combines with J gene TRBJ1-2; D gene ambiguous. This CDR3 region has 12 residues. In germline, CDR1 is LGHDT, CDR2 YNNKEL (reference sequence). V lost 2 bases to trimming and J lost 8 bases, with 9 bases between them.

The J gene is TRBJ1-1, the V gene TRBV29-1; no definite D call. The CDR3 contains 13 residues. Germline CDR1 is SQVTM and CDR2 is ANQGSEA. The V end was cut by 5 bases, the J end by 8 bases, with 18 bases between. CDR3: CSVRVGGYREAFF. CDR3 sequence (DNA): TGCAGCGTTCGAGTAGGAGGGTATAGGGAAGCTTTCTTT.

The rearrangement joins TRBV27 to TRBJ1-1; the D is unclear. Germline V gives CDR1 MNHEY, CDR2 SMNVEV (reference sequence). The CDR3 consists of 14 residues. Trimming stripped 6 bases from V and 5 bases from J, with 16 bases between. The CDR3 region has the DNA TGTGCCAGCAGCCCAGACTATCGCGGAACTGAAGCTTTCTTT. Residues: CASSPDYRGTEAFF.

This clone was recorded once. The chain is built from TRBV6-2 or TRBV6-3 and TRBJ1-1, with 7 bases aligning to TRBD1. The CDR3 extends over 15 amino acids. Germline V gene data show CDR1 as MNHEY and CDR2 as SVGEGT. V lost 0 bases, J lost 6 bases, and 7 bases stayed unmatched. The CDR3 reads CASSYSEGGSAEAFF. CDR3 in DNA: TGTGCCAGCAGTTACTCCGAAGGGGGCTCGGCTGAAGCTTTCTTT.

The rearrangement joins TRBV6-5 to TRBJ1-2; D ambiguous. This CDR3 contains 14 residues. V lost 2 bases, J lost 2 bases, and 9 bases lay in between. Germline CDR1 is MNHEY and CDR2 is SVGAGI. The DNA of the CDR3 is TGTGCCAGCAGTTACCGCGGGCCGAACTATGGCTACACCTTC. Translated, it gives CASSYRGPNYGYTF.

The chain couples TRBV2 to TRBJ1-2, with 7 positions matching TRBD1. The trim removed 6 bases at V and 4 bases at J, leaving 11 bases unmatched. Per the germline V gene, CDR1 is SNHLY and CDR2 is FYNNEI. The CDR3 contains 15 residues. In DNA form, the CDR3 reads TGTGCCAGCAGCAGTGGGACAGAACCCAGCTATGGCTACACCTTC. Amino acids: CASSSGTEPSYGYTF.